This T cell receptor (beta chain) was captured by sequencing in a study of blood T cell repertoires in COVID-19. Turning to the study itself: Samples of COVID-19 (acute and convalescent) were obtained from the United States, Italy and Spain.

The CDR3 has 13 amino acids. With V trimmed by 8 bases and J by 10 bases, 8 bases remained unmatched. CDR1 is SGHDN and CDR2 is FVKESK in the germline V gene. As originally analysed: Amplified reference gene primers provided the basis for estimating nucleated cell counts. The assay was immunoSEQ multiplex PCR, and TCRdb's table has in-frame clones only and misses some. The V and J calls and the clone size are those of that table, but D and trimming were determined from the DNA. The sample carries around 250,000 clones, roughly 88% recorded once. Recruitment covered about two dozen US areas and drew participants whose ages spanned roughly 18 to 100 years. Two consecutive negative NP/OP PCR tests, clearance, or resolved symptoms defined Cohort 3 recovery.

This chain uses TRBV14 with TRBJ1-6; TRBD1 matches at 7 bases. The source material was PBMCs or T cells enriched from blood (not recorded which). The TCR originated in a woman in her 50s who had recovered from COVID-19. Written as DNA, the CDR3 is TGTGCCAGCTCGACAGGGCTCAACTCACCCCTCCACTTT. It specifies CASSTGLNSPLHF.